This is a list of T cell receptor beta chains from one sample in a study of T cells in Graves' hyperthyroidism and ophthalmopathy. MiXCR was run by TCRdb on the multiplex PCR reads, yielding one entry per CDR3 protein. The sample consists of roughly 570,000 distinct CDR3 sequences, approximately 15% of them appearing once. Material: blood. The receptors were sampled from a woman aged 25 to 39 with Graves' hyperthyroidism. Both conserved end residues are part of each CDR3. The order of the fields is CDR3 protein, CDR3 DNA, J gene, clone size, D gene, V gene. The D gene is left open where the match is weak. Clone size is shown for a subset of rows, as once, few, many or a class of expanded clone.

cdr3_aa: CASSFGGSRDEQYF
cdr3_nt: TGTGCCAGCAGCTTTGGCGGGAGTAGGGATGAGCAGTACTTC
j_call: TRBJ2-7
clone_size: NA
d_call: TRBD2
v_call: TRBV7-9

cdr3_aa: CASSPHVRGRGYNEQFF
cdr3_nt: TGTGCCAGTAGTCCCCACGTCCGGGGGCGGGGTTACAATGAGCAGTTCTTC
j_call: TRBJ2-1
clone_size: few
d_call: NA
v_call: TRBV19

cdr3_aa: CAWSVFRTGGSYGYTF
cdr3_nt: TGTGCCTGGAGTGTATTCAGGACAGGGGGTTCTTATGGCTACACCTTC
j_call: TRBJ1-2
clone_size: many
d_call: TRBD1
v_call: TRBV30

cdr3_aa: CASSLGGSAEAFF
cdr3_nt: TGCGCCAGCAGCCTGGGGGGTTCCGCTGAAGCTTTCTTT
j_call: TRBJ1-1
clone_size: many
d_call: NA
v_call: TRBV5-1

cdr3_aa: CSARDPAGGIGEQFF
cdr3_nt: TGCAGTGCTAGAGATCCAGCGGGAGGGATAGGCGAGCAGTTCTTC
j_call: TRBJ2-1
clone_size: NA
d_call: TRBD2
v_call: TRBV20-1

cdr3_aa: CASSPAAGGSWDTQYF
cdr3_nt: TGTGCCAGCAGCCCAGCAGCGGGAGGGTCCTGGGATACGCAGTATTTT
j_call: TRBJ2-3
clone_size: NA
d_call: TRBD2
v_call: TRBV6-2/TRBV6-3

cdr3_aa: CAISVGGSQETQYF
cdr3_nt: TGTGCCATCAGTGTAGGCGGAAGCCAAGAGACCCAGTACTTC
j_call: TRBJ2-5
clone_size: many
d_call: NA
v_call: TRBV10-3

cdr3_aa: CASSLVAGAETQYF
cdr3_nt: TGTGCCAGCAGCTTAGTTGCGGGGGCAGAGACCCAGTACTTC
j_call: TRBJ2-5
clone_size: many
d_call: NA
v_call: TRBV7-2

cdr3_aa: CASSRSPGLGIQYF
cdr3_nt: TGTGCCAGCAGCCGATCGCCCGGATTAGGCATTCAGTACTTC
j_call: TRBJ2-4
clone_size: many
d_call: NA
v_call: TRBV11-2

cdr3_aa: CASGSPQAPTPEAFF
cdr3_nt: TGTGCTAGTGGCTCACCACAGGCCCCCACGCCTGAAGCTTTCTTT
j_call: TRBJ1-1
clone_size: many
d_call: NA
v_call: TRBV12-5

cdr3_aa: CASSFDRSWTEAFF
cdr3_nt: TGTGCCAGCAGTTTCGACCGGAGTTGGACTGAAGCTTTCTTT
j_call: TRBJ1-1
clone_size: few
d_call: NA
v_call: TRBV12-3/TRBV12-4

cdr3_aa: CASSSGGPGYTF
cdr3_nt: TGTGCCAGCTCATCTGGGGGGCCTGGCTACACCTTC
j_call: TRBJ1-2
clone_size: many
d_call: NA
v_call: TRBV18

cdr3_aa: CAISDPTGTSGRGGTGELFF
cdr3_nt: TGTGCCATCAGTGACCCGACCGGGACTAGCGGGAGGGGCGGCACCGGGGAGCTGTTTTTT
j_call: TRBJ2-2
clone_size: few
d_call: TRBD2
v_call: TRBV10-3

cdr3_aa: CASSIGGGPSTDTQYF
cdr3_nt: TGTGCCAGTAGTATAGGCGGCGGGCCTAGCACAGATACGCAGTATTTT
j_call: TRBJ2-3
clone_size: NA
d_call: NA
v_call: TRBV19

cdr3_aa: CSVDGQESYEQYF
cdr3_nt: TGCAGCGTTGATGGACAGGAGTCCTACGAGCAGTACTTC
j_call: TRBJ2-7
clone_size: many
d_call: TRBD1
v_call: TRBV29-1

cdr3_aa: CASSGRESYNEQFF
cdr3_nt: TGTGCCAGTAGTGGACGGGAGTCCTACAATGAGCAGTTCTTC
j_call: TRBJ2-1
clone_size: few
d_call: NA
v_call: TRBV19

cdr3_aa: CSVDRGGYEQYF
cdr3_nt: TGCAGCGTGGACAGGGGCGGCTACGAGCAGTACTTC
j_call: TRBJ2-7
clone_size: few
d_call: TRBD1
v_call: TRBV29-1

cdr3_aa: CASSLAGAGGEQYF
cdr3_nt: TGTGCCAGCAGCTTGGCCGGTGCGGGGGGCGAGCAGTACTTC
j_call: TRBJ2-7
clone_size: few
d_call: TRBD2
v_call: TRBV5-6

cdr3_aa: CASSMMGGVLYQPQHF
cdr3_nt: TGTGCCAGCAGTATGATGGGGGGGGTATTATATCAGCCCCAGCATTTT
j_call: TRBJ1-5
clone_size: NA
d_call: NA
v_call: TRBV12-3/TRBV12-4

cdr3_aa: CAWARDDEKLFF
cdr3_nt: TGTGCCTGGGCCCGGGACGATGAAAAACTGTTTTTT
j_call: TRBJ1-4
clone_size: many
d_call: NA
v_call: TRBV30

cdr3_aa: CASSRTSGTSTFTDTQYF
cdr3_nt: TGTGCCAGCAGCAGGACTAGCGGGACATCAACTTTCACAGATACGCAGTATTTT
j_call: TRBJ2-3
clone_size: NA
d_call: TRBD2
v_call: TRBV6-1

cdr3_aa: CASSRGLAGVLGTDTQYF
cdr3_nt: TGCGCCAGCAGCCGTGGACTAGCGGGAGTTCTTGGCACAGATACGCAGTATTTT
j_call: TRBJ2-3
clone_size: few
d_call: TRBD2
v_call: TRBV4-1

cdr3_aa: CSADGDRRNNEQFF
cdr3_nt: TGCAGTGCTGACGGGGACAGAAGAAACAATGAGCAGTTCTTC
j_call: TRBJ2-1
clone_size: many
d_call: TRBD1
v_call: TRBV20-1

cdr3_aa: CASSYTFSELNTQYF
cdr3_nt: TGTGCCAGCAGTTACACTTTCTCAGAACTTAATACGCAGTATTTT
j_call: TRBJ2-3
clone_size: NA
d_call: NA
v_call: TRBV6-9

cdr3_aa: CSASGRGPITDTQYF
cdr3_nt: TGCAGTGCTAGCGGGAGAGGTCCGATCACAGATACGCAGTATTTT
j_call: TRBJ2-3
clone_size: many
d_call: NA
v_call: TRBV20-1

cdr3_aa: CASTSGRARFYEQYF
cdr3_nt: TGTGCCAGCACTAGCGGGAGGGCCAGGTTCTACGAGCAGTACTTC
j_call: TRBJ2-7
clone_size: many
d_call: TRBD2
v_call: TRBV12-3/TRBV12-4

cdr3_aa: CASSQELQGNYGYTF
cdr3_nt: TGCGCCAGCAGCCAAGAGCTCCAGGGAAACTATGGCTACACCTTC
j_call: TRBJ1-2
clone_size: NA
d_call: NA
v_call: TRBV4-1

cdr3_aa: CAWTAGVETDTQYF
cdr3_nt: TGTGCCTGGACAGCGGGAGTTGAAACAGATACGCAGTATTTT
j_call: TRBJ2-3
clone_size: many
d_call: TRBD2
v_call: TRBV30

cdr3_aa: CSARRTGLKEQFF
cdr3_nt: TGCAGTGCTAGAAGAACGGGACTGAAGGAGCAGTTCTTC
j_call: TRBJ2-1
clone_size: many
d_call: NA
v_call: TRBV20-1

cdr3_aa: CSAPRGGSGNQPQHF
cdr3_nt: TGCAGTGCCCCCCGCGGAGGGAGCGGCAATCAGCCCCAGCATTTT
j_call: TRBJ1-5
clone_size: NA
d_call: NA
v_call: TRBV20-1

cdr3_aa: CAISESEQGDYGYTF
cdr3_nt: TGTGCCATCAGTGAGTCGGAGCAGGGGGACTATGGCTACACCTTC
j_call: TRBJ1-2
clone_size: few
d_call: TRBD1
v_call: TRBV10-3

cdr3_aa: CASNGYEQYF
cdr3_nt: TGTGCCAGCAACGGGTACGAGCAGTACTTC
j_call: TRBJ2-7
clone_size: many
d_call: NA
v_call: TRBV2

cdr3_aa: CASSTPAYNEQFF
cdr3_nt: TGTGCCAGCAGTACGCCAGCCTACAATGAGCAGTTCTTC
j_call: TRBJ2-1
clone_size: few
d_call: NA
v_call: TRBV7-9

cdr3_aa: CASSLEQGGTEAFF
cdr3_nt: TGCGCCAGCAGCTTGGAACAGGGGGGGACTGAAGCTTTCTTT
j_call: TRBJ1-1
clone_size: many
d_call: TRBD1
v_call: TRBV5-1

cdr3_aa: CASSNPFSSGRFTGELFF
cdr3_nt: TGTGCCAGTAGTAACCCTTTTTCAAGCGGGAGGTTCACCGGGGAGCTGTTTTTT
j_call: TRBJ2-2
clone_size: NA
d_call: TRBD2
v_call: TRBV19

cdr3_aa: CASSPRTSGGYNEQFF
cdr3_nt: TGTGCCAGCAGCCCCCGGACTAGCGGGGGTTACAATGAGCAGTTCTTC
j_call: TRBJ2-1
clone_size: few
d_call: TRBD2
v_call: TRBV9

cdr3_aa: CASSQVSGYPAEQYF
cdr3_nt: TGTGCCAGCAGCCAAGTCTCAGGGTACCCCGCCGAGCAGTACTTC
j_call: TRBJ2-7
clone_size: many
d_call: NA
v_call: TRBV3-1

cdr3_aa: CASSPAGQGNYEQYF
cdr3_nt: TGTGCCAGCTCACCCGCGGGACAGGGAAACTACGAGCAGTACTTC
j_call: TRBJ2-7
clone_size: few
d_call: TRBD1
v_call: TRBV18

cdr3_aa: CASSGGTSGGADTQYF
cdr3_nt: TGTGCCAGCAGTGGTGGGACTAGCGGGGGGGCAGATACGCAGTATTTT
j_call: TRBJ2-3
clone_size: NA
d_call: TRBD2
v_call: TRBV25-1

cdr3_aa: CSADPGGRHEQYF
cdr3_nt: TGCAGTGCAGATCCGGGAGGACGGCACGAGCAGTACTTC
j_call: TRBJ2-7
clone_size: many
d_call: TRBD2
v_call: TRBV20-1

cdr3_aa: CAISESQTSGTGELFF
cdr3_nt: TGTGCCATCAGTGAGTCTCAGACCTCGGGCACCGGGGAGCTGTTTTTT
j_call: TRBJ2-2
clone_size: many
d_call: NA
v_call: TRBV10-3

cdr3_aa: CSARVTGTSSDTQYF
cdr3_nt: TGCAGTGCTAGAGTAACCGGGACTAGTTCAGATACGCAGTATTTT
j_call: TRBJ2-3
clone_size: NA
d_call: TRBD2
v_call: TRBV20-1

cdr3_aa: CASSFAFPPRNEKLFF
cdr3_nt: TGTGCCAGCAGTTTCGCATTCCCACCGCGAAATGAAAAACTGTTTTTT
j_call: TRBJ1-4
clone_size: few
d_call: NA
v_call: TRBV28

cdr3_aa: CASSLVSGSFPYNEQFF
cdr3_nt: TGTGCCAGCAGCTTAGTTAGCGGGAGTTTCCCCTACAATGAGCAGTTCTTC
j_call: TRBJ2-1
clone_size: NA
d_call: TRBD2
v_call: TRBV7-9

cdr3_aa: CASSLIQNTEAFF
cdr3_nt: TGTGCCAGCAGTTTAATACAGAACACTGAAGCTTTCTTT
j_call: TRBJ1-1
clone_size: NA
d_call: NA
v_call: TRBV2

cdr3_aa: CASSLARVGDKTYEQYF
cdr3_nt: TGTGCCAGCAGTTTAGCGCGGGTTGGGGACAAAACCTACGAGCAGTACTTC
j_call: TRBJ2-7
clone_size: few
d_call: NA
v_call: TRBV12-3/TRBV12-4

cdr3_aa: CSARDRNSPLHF
cdr3_nt: TGCAGTGCTAGAGATAGGAATTCACCCCTCCACTTT
j_call: TRBJ1-6
clone_size: NA
d_call: NA
v_call: TRBV20-1

cdr3_aa: CASSQGTGTGELFF
cdr3_nt: TGTGCCAGCAGCCAAGGGACAGGGACCGGGGAGCTGTTTTTT
j_call: TRBJ2-2
clone_size: NA
d_call: TRBD1
v_call: TRBV7-2

cdr3_aa: CASSWDLDRADAEAFF
cdr3_nt: TGTGCCAGCAGTTGGGACCTCGACAGGGCCGACGCTGAAGCTTTCTTT
j_call: TRBJ1-1
clone_size: few
d_call: TRBD1
v_call: TRBV27

cdr3_aa: CASGLVSAGSSTDTQYF
cdr3_nt: TGTGCTAGTGGTTTGGTATCGGCGGGATCTAGCACAGATACGCAGTATTTT
j_call: TRBJ2-3
clone_size: NA
d_call: NA
v_call: TRBV12-5

cdr3_aa: CASSLEPGQGGEKLFF
cdr3_nt: TGCGCCAGCAGCTTGGAGCCGGGACAGGGTGGAGAAAAACTGTTTTTT
j_call: TRBJ1-4
clone_size: few
d_call: TRBD1
v_call: TRBV5-1

cdr3_aa: CAWSVVRTSGGKGYNEQFF
cdr3_nt: TGTGCCTGGAGTGTAGTTCGGACTAGCGGGGGCAAAGGTTACAATGAGCAGTTCTTC
j_call: TRBJ2-1
clone_size: few
d_call: TRBD2
v_call: TRBV30

cdr3_aa: CASSLDPTSGSVADTQYF
cdr3_nt: TGTGCCAGCAGTTTGGACCCGACTAGCGGGAGTGTCGCAGATACGCAGTATTTT
j_call: TRBJ2-3
clone_size: few
d_call: TRBD2
v_call: TRBV12-3/TRBV12-4